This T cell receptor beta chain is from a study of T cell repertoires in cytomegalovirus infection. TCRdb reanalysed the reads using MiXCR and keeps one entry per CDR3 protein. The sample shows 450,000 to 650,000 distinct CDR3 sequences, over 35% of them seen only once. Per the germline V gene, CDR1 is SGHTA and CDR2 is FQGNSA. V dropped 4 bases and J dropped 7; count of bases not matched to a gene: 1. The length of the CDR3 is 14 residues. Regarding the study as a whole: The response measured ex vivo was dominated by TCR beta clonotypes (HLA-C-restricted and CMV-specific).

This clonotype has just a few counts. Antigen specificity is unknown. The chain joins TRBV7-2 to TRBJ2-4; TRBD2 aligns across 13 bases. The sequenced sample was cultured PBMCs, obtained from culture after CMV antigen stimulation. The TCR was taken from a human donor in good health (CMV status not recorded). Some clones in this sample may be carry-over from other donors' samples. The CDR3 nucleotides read TGTGCCAGCAGCTCACTAGCGGGAGGGAACATTCAGTACTTC. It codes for CASSSLAGGNIQYF.